This T cell receptor beta chain comes out of a study of blood T cell repertoires in COVID-19. Study-level background: Samples taken during acute and convalescent COVID-19 were collected in the United States, Italy and Spain.

V lost 6 bases and J lost 6, with 40 bases in between. The CDR3 runs to 22 residues. Profiled with immunoSEQ multiplex PCR; TCRdb holds only in-frame clones, not every one. The sample records tens of thousands of clones, around nine tenths being singletons. The J gene is TRBJ1-5, the V gene TRBV5-3; no clear D. TRBV5-3 is an ORF for which the function is uncertain. Material for sequencing was peripheral blood. The source is a woman aged 70-85 years with acute or convalescent COVID-19. DNA of the CDR3: TGTGCCAGAACCATCCGGCAGAAGGAGATAACTTTTACCACCTCACTTGGTCAGCCCCAGCATTTT. This gives the protein CARTIRQKEITFTTSLGQPQHF.